Following are 27 T cell receptor beta chains from one sample sequenced in a study of T cell clones after liver transplantation. Libraries were prepared by immunoSEQ multiplex PCR; TCRdb keeps only in-frame clonotypes and omits some of them. The sample lists some 70,000 clones, roughly nine tenths occurring once. Here the sequenced sample was CD4+ T cells from blood, taken before liver transplant. Receptors were obtained from a human donor who received a liver transplant.

This sequence joins TRBV29-1 and TRBJ1-2, with D possibly being TRBD1 (6 bases). V was clipped by 2 bases and J by 4 bases, with 17 bases between them. The germline CDR1 and CDR2 sequences are SQVTM and ANQGSEA. This CDR3 contains 15 residues. CDR3 loop: CSVELGGRAGYGYTF. The CDR3 nucleotides are TGCAGCGTTGAATTAGGGGGAAGGGCTGGCTATGGCTACACCTTC.

The chain employs TRBV29-1 and TRBJ1-4; the D gene is possibly TRBD1 (5 bases). Trimming removed 7 bases at V and 8 bases at J, with 14 bases between. The CDR3 is 12 amino acids. Germline assignment: CDR1 SQVTM and CDR2 ANQGSEA. The CDR3 is CSATGTGEKLFF. The CDR3 DNA is TGCAGCGCCACGGGGACGGGAGAAAAACTGTTTTTT.

The rearrangement uses TRBV5-1 and TRBJ1-1; D gene unclear. The CDR3 covers 13 residues. With 7 bases removed from V and 0 bases from J, the gap between germline ends came to 10 bases. Germline-derived CDR1 and CDR2 are SGHRS and YFSETQ. CDR3 sequence reads: CASRATMNTEAFF. The DNA for the CDR3 is TGCGCCAGCCGGGCCACTATGAACACTGAAGCTTTCTTT.

The rearrangement links TRBV28 to TRBJ2-1; perhaps TRBD2 as D (5 bases). The germline gives CDR1 MDHEN, CDR2 SYDVKM. The V and J ends lost 7 bases and 1 base respectively, with 14 bases between them. The CDR3 has 15 residues. The CDR3 DNA follows: TGTGCCAGCATTCGGGATCCGGCATCCTACAATGAGCAGTTCTTC. Protein product: CASIRDPASYNEQFF.

The chain uses TRBV30 and TRBJ1-5; no firm D call. V shed 5 bases and J shed 2 bases, with 7 bases lying between them. Germline V gene lookup returns CDR1 GTSNPN and CDR2 SVGIG (reference sequence). The CDR3 runs to 12 residues. The CDR3 DNA reads as TGTGCCTGGTCCCCCGGCAATCAGCCCCAGCATTTT. Protein sequence: CAWSPGNQPQHF.

The J gene is TRBJ1-1, the V gene TRBV6-6; weak D call: TRBD1 (6 bases). The CDR3 sequence is 13 residues long. Looked up from germline, CDR1 is MNHNY and CDR2 is SVGAGI (reference sequence). V lost 6 bases and J 9 bases, leaving 17 bases between the germline ends. This CDR3 reads CASSYTGTAQAFF. CDR3 nucleotides: TGTGCCAGCAGCTATACAGGGACTGCCCAAGCTTTCTTT.

A note on this clone: At the DNA level, this CDR3 is encoded by other sequences in the same sample as well. The rearrangement joins TRBV19 to TRBJ1-5, with TRBD1 matching 9 bases. The germline V gene encodes CDR1 LNHDA and CDR2 SQIVND (reference sequence). V lost 5 bases and J lost 0; bases outside the gene matches: 5. The CDR3 loop spans 16 amino acids. The CDR3 region is CASSSGQGSSNQPQHF. The CDR3 coding sequence is TGTGCCAGTAGTTCCGGACAGGGGTCTAGCAATCAGCCCCAGCATTTT.

The chain has TRBV11-2 and TRBJ2-7, with TRBD2 as a possible D gene (6 bases). Germline lookup yields CDR1 SGHAT and CDR2 FQNNGV. V was pared by 6 bases and J by 5 bases, with 20 bases between. The CDR3 contains 15 residues. CDR3 nucleotides: TGTGCCAGCAGGGGAATTCTAGCGTCTAGAAACGAGCAGTACTTC. It translates to CASRGILASRNEQYF.

The chain recombines TRBV19 with TRBJ1-1; D possibly corresponds to TRBD1 (6 bases). CDR1 is LNHDA, CDR2 SQIVND, per germline (reference sequence). Deletions cut 5 bases from V and 6 bases from J, with 16 bases between. The CDR3 totals 14 residues. The CDR3 here is CASSEGGGTAEAFF. The DNA of the CDR3 is TGTGCCAGTAGTGAGGGGGGAGGGACGGCTGAAGCTTTCTTT.

The gene calls are TRBV27 and TRBJ2-7, with 11 bases fitting TRBD2. This CDR3 is 15 amino acids long. The V gene end was trimmed by 5 bases and the J gene end by 6 bases; junction bases not matched to a gene: 9. CDR1 is MNHEY, CDR2 SMNVEV, per germline (reference sequence). In DNA form, the CDR3 reads TGTGCCAGCAGTCCCATAGCGGGAGGGCCCCTCGAGCAGTACTTC. Its translation is CASSPIAGGPLEQYF.

The gene calls are TRBV6-6 and TRBJ2-1, with 10 bases that match TRBD1. The CDR3 has 16 amino acids. V gave up 2 bases and J gave up 1 base; unmatched junction bases: 2. Germline loops: CDR1 MNHNY, CDR2 SVGAGI (reference sequence). CDR3 nucleotide sequence: TGTGCCAGCAGTTACGGGGACAGGGGTTCCTACAATGAGCAGTTCTTC. Translating it yields CASSYGDRGSYNEQFF.

The J gene is TRBJ1-1, the V gene TRBV28; 8 bases fit TRBD1. Trimming at V came to 5 bases and at J to 8 bases, leaving 7 bases not matched to a gene. Germline V gene sequence: CDR1 MDHEN, CDR2 SYDVKM. This CDR3 is built from 13 residues. The CDR3 DNA is TGTGCCAGCAGTCCCGCACACAGGGGGGAAGCTTTCTTT. Its protein product is CASSPAHRGEAFF.

V and J are TRBV6-5 and TRBJ1-1, with 8 bases fitting TRBD1. The CDR3 covers 14 residues. The ends lost 6 bases at V and 1 base at J; junction bases unmatched: 4. Germline-derived CDR1 and CDR2 are MNHEY and SVGAGI. CDR3 sequence reads: CASRSGQGNTEAFF. CDR3 nucleotide sequence: TGTGCCAGCAGGTCAGGACAGGGGAACACTGAAGCTTTCTTT.

The chain is built from TRBV15 and TRBJ2-7, with TRBD1 matching over 7 bases. Germline CDR1 and CDR2: LNHNV and YYDKDF (reference sequence). The CDR3 is 15 residues long. The V segment lost 4 bases and the J segment 0 bases; nucleotides outside the gene matches: 6. The CDR3 loop reads CATSTRQGNSYEQYF. The CDR3 DNA is TGTGCCACCAGCACTCGACAGGGTAACTCCTACGAGCAGTACTTC. The full variable domain, rest sourced from reference TRBV15 and TRBJ2-7, is DAMVIQNPRYQVTQFGKPVTLSCSQTLNHNVMYWYQQKSSQAPKLLFHYYDKDFNNEADTPDNFQSRRPNTSFCFLDIRSPGLGDTAMYLCATSTRQGNSYEQYFGPGTRLTVT.

The chain recombines TRBV5-1 with TRBJ2-1, with D possibly matching TRBD2 (5 bases). The germline CDR1 and CDR2 sequences are SGHRS and YFSETQ. The CDR3 loop spans 15 amino acids. V was pared by 0 bases and J by 8 bases, with 15 bases between. CDR3 nucleotide sequence: TGCGCCAGCAGCTTGGTTAGCGTAGCTAACGATGAGCAGTTCTTC. It yields the protein CASSLVSVANDEQFF.

The chain couples TRBV19 to TRBJ2-2; D remains unclear. Germline assignment: CDR1 LNHDA and CDR2 SQIVND (reference sequence). The ends were cut back, 6 bases at V and 0 bases at J, with 11 bases in the middle. The CDR3 covers 15 residues. The CDR3 coding sequence is TGTGCCAGTAGCTTAGCTGACGCGAACACCGGGGAGCTGTTTTTT. The encoded protein is CASSLADANTGELFF.

This rearrangement joins TRBV27 to TRBJ2-1; TRBD2 agrees at 7 bases. CDR1 is MNHEY, CDR2 SMNVEV, per germline (reference sequence). CDR3 size: 15 residues. Germline trimming cut 3 bases from V and 2 bases from J; bases unmatched to any gene: 4. The CDR3 DNA follows: TGTGCCAGCAGTTTGGGACTACCTCCCTACAATGAGCAGTTCTTC. It specifies CASSLGLPPYNEQFF.

This clone was counted a single time. In DNA form, the CDR3 reads TGCGCCAGCAGCTTCTACGGGACTAGCGTTTCCTACGAGCAGTACTTC. It is translated as CASSFYGTSVSYEQYF. The rearrangement uses TRBV5-1 and TRBJ2-7; 10 bases fit TRBD2. V was clipped by 2 bases and J by 1 base; unmatched bases: 6. Germline V gene lookup returns CDR1 SGHRS and CDR2 YFSETQ. The CDR3 loop spans 16 amino acids.

The V gene is TRBV7-9, the J gene TRBJ2-5; the D is unclear. The V and J ends lost 3 bases and 2 bases respectively, with 10 bases between them. Germline CDR1 is SEHNR and CDR2 is FQNEAQ (reference sequence). This CDR3 comprises 14 residues. Written as DNA, the CDR3 is TGTGCCAGCAGCTTCGATATCTTACAAGAGACCCAGTACTTC. Protein sequence: CASSFDILQETQYF.

The rearrangement joins TRBV19 to TRBJ2-2; D is undetermined. The CDR3 is made up of 16 amino acids. V dropped 3 bases and J dropped 3 bases, with 14 bases sitting between them. CDR1 is LNHDA and CDR2 is SQIVND in the germline V gene (reference sequence). The CDR3, as DNA: TGTGCCAGTAGTATTGACCACCGCCTTTACACCGGGGAGCTGTTTTTT. As protein: CASSIDHRLYTGELFF. The entire variable domain, with the rest obtained from reference TRBV19 and TRBJ2-2, is as follows: DGGITQSPKYLFRKEGQNVTLSCEQNLNHDAMYWYRQDPGQGLRLIYYSQIVNDFQKGDIAEGYSVSREKKESFPLTVTSAQKNPTAFYLCASSIDHRLYTGELFFGEGSRLTVL.

This chain joins TRBV19 and TRBJ1-5; tentatively, D is TRBD1 (6 bases). CDR1 is LNHDA, CDR2 SQIVND, per germline (reference sequence). The CDR3 sequence is 15 residues long. The germline V and J ends were trimmed by 9 bases and 7 bases, with 22 bases remaining between them. The CDR3 DNA reads TGTGCCAGCCGTAGGGGCGGGGGCCGGGAACAGCCCCAGCATTTT. This gives the protein CASRRGGGREQPQHF. The complete variable domain, with remaining parts taken from reference TRBV19 and TRBJ1-5, reads DGGITQSPKYLFRKEGQNVTLSCEQNLNHDAMYWYRQDPGQGLRLIYYSQIVNDFQKGDIAEGYSVSREKKESFPLTVTSAQKNPTAFYLCASRRGGGREQPQHFGDGTRLSIL.

CDR3: CASSLLQGAGNTIYF. The DNA for the CDR3 is TGCGCCAGCAGCTTACTACAGGGAGCTGGAAACACCATATATTTT. J is TRBJ1-3 and V is TRBV5-1; D perhaps matches TRBD1 (6 bases). V shed 2 bases and J shed 2 bases, with 11 bases lying between them. The CDR3 sequence is 15 residues long. Germline-derived CDR1 and CDR2 are SGHRS and YFSETQ.

The chain employs TRBV5-1 and TRBJ1-2; TRBD1 might be the D (5 bases). The CDR3 has 15 residues. Trimming pared 0 bases from V and 5 bases from J, leaving 14 bases between. CDR1 SGHRS and CDR2 YFSETQ come from the germline V gene. This chain's CDR3 is CASSLELGVGYGYTF. The CDR3 bases are TGCGCCAGCAGCTTGGAATTGGGGGTTGGGTATGGCTACACCTTC.

This chain links TRBV7-3 with TRBJ2-7, with D possibly called TRBD1 or TRBD2 (6 bases each). Per germline, CDR1 SGHTA and CDR2 FQGTGA. V lost 5 bases, J lost 4 bases, and 12 bases lay in between. This CDR3 comprises 13 residues. The CDR3 reads CASSPQGGYEQYF. DNA for the CDR3: TGTGCCAGCAGCCCACAGGGAGGATACGAGCAGTACTTC.

The rearrangement links TRBV29-1 to TRBJ2-6, with D uncertain. The ends were cut back, 4 bases at V and 0 bases at J, with 13 bases in the middle. Germline loops: CDR1 SQVTM, CDR2 ANQGSEA. The length of the CDR3 is 16 residues. Here the CDR3 DNA reads TGCAGCGTTGGAAGCAGGACCCTCTCTGGGGCCAACGTCCTGACTTTC. This codes for CSVGSRTLSGANVLTF.

V and J are TRBV20-1 and TRBJ1-1; D is undetermined. CDR1 and CDR2 from the germline V gene are DFQATT and SNEGSKA (reference sequence). The length of the CDR3 is 10 residues. V was clipped by 1 base and J by 12 bases, with 9 bases between them. The CDR3 DNA sequence: TGCAGTGCTAGAGTTGCTGGAACTTTCTTT. Its protein product is CSARVAGTFF.

The V call is TRBV11-3, the J call TRBJ1-1; D unresolved. Deletions cut 2 bases from V and 0 bases from J, with 7 bases between. Germline values: CDR1 SGHNT, CDR2 YENEEA. CDR3 length: 14 residues. CDR3 in amino acids: CASSLRRLNTEAFF. The CDR3 DNA follows: TGTGCCAGCAGCTTAAGGAGGCTGAACACTGAAGCTTTCTTT.